These 19 T cell receptor beta chains were sequenced from one sample in a study of cytomegalovirus exposure and HLA in healthy donors. This PCR relied on a set of 60 Vbeta primers and 13 Jbeta primers. The table came from immunoSEQ multiplex PCR; TCRdb's copy has only in-frame clones and leaves some out. The data contain some 150,000 clones, about 72% of them seen just once; the ten biggest clones take up 1.4%. The sample comprised PBMCs. Receptor source: a male donor in good health and CMV-seronegative.

This chain links TRBV7-8 with TRBJ2-7; weak D call: TRBD1 (6 bases). The V and J ends lost 5 bases and 3 bases respectively, with 14 bases between them. The germline V gene has CDR1 SGHVS and CDR2 FQNEAQ. The CDR3 is 14 residues long. The CDR3 sequence is CASSPRQVSYEQYF. The CDR3 DNA reads as TGTGCCAGCAGCCCCCGACAGGTCAGCTACGAGCAGTACTTC.

This sequence joins TRBV2 and TRBJ1-1; a weak D match, TRBD1 (6 bases). The CDR3 covers 15 residues. V dropped 6 bases and J dropped 3 bases, with 17 bases sitting between them. Per germline, CDR1 SNHLY and CDR2 FYNNEI. CDR3 protein: CASRGSRGSYTEAFF. CDR3 DNA: TGTGCCAGCAGGGGTAGCAGGGGATCGTACACTGAAGCTTTCTTT.

The CDR3 region is CASSQERGNYGYTF. DNA of the CDR3: TGTGCCAGCAGCCAGGAACGGGGTAACTATGGCTACACCTTC. The chain employs TRBV13 and TRBJ1-2; D is uncertain. Looked up from germline, CDR1 is PRHDT and CDR2 is FYEKMQ (reference sequence). The CDR3 contains 14 residues. V gave up 5 bases and J gave up 1 base, with 11 bases separating them.

This clone was seen only a few times. The CDR3 is CASSLIPGLSYEQYF. DNA of the CDR3: TGTGCCAGCAGCTTGATTCCCGGACTCTCCTACGAGCAGTACTTC. This sequence joins TRBV7-3 and TRBJ2-7; D might be TRBD2 (5 bases). V was shortened by 3 bases and J by 0 bases, with 12 bases between the two germline ends. CDR1 SGHTA and CDR2 FQGTGA come from the germline V gene. The CDR3 totals 15 residues.

This clone was found a few times. The rearrangement uses TRBV19 and TRBJ2-2; possibly TRBD1 for D (5 bases). Trimming took off 3 bases at V and 7 bases at J, with 9 bases between the two ends. The germline V gene has CDR1 LNHDA and CDR2 SQIVND (reference sequence). CDR3 length equals 13 residues. The CDR3 DNA sequence: TGTGCCAGTAGTATCAGGGAAATCGGGGAGCTGTTTTTT. It specifies CASSIREIGELFF.

The J gene is TRBJ2-1, the V gene TRBV5-4; 10 nucleotides align to TRBD2. V gave up 0 bases and J gave up 4 bases; unmatched junction bases: 4. The germline gives CDR1 SGHNT, CDR2 YYREEE (reference sequence). This CDR3 is 16 amino acids long. The CDR3 region is CASSLGSSGGYNEQFF. The CDR3 DNA reads as TGTGCCAGCAGCTTGGGGTCTAGCGGGGGATACAATGAGCAGTTCTTC.

The rearrangement joins TRBV27 to TRBJ1-5; perhaps TRBD1 as D (5 bases). The ends were cut back, 3 bases at V and 1 base at J, with 10 bases in the middle. CDR1 and CDR2 from the germline V gene are MNHEY and SMNVEV (reference sequence). The CDR3 is made up of 15 amino acids. This CDR3 is CASSLGTGSNQPQHF. As DNA, the CDR3 is TGTGCCAGCAGTTTGGGGACTGGAAGCAATCAGCCCCAGCATTTT.

The J gene is TRBJ2-5, the V gene TRBV28; D not certain. The germline V and J ends were trimmed by 2 bases and 5 bases, with 12 bases remaining between them. Germline V gene sequence: CDR1 MDHEN, CDR2 SYDVKM. The CDR3 extends over 14 amino acids. The CDR3 nucleotides are TGTGCCAGCAGTTTAGCAGGTTCCAGGGAGACCCAGTACTTC. Translation: CASSLAGSRETQYF.

V gene TRBV6-6 combines with J gene TRBJ1-2; possibly TRBD1 for D (5 bases). The CDR3 consists of 13 residues. The germline V gene has CDR1 MNHNY and CDR2 SVGAGI (reference sequence). V was trimmed by 8 bases and J by 7 bases, leaving 17 bases between them. CDR3: CASSTTAGGGYTF. DNA for the CDR3: TGTGCCAGCTCAACAACAGCCGGGGGTGGCTACACCTTC.

This chain connects TRBV20-1 to TRBJ2-7; no definite D call. Germline V gene sequence: CDR1 DFQATT, CDR2 SNEGSKA (reference sequence). The CDR3 has 10 amino acids. The V end lost 6 bases, the J end lost 3 bases, and 6 bases lay between the germline ends. The CDR3 sequence: CSATDYEQYF. The DNA of the CDR3 is TGCAGTGCCACTGACTACGAGCAGTACTTC.

On this clone itself: An end of the junction does not agree with germline; a read error may underlie this. This chain uses TRBV7-9 with TRBJ1-5; unclear D gene. Germline loops: CDR1 SEHNR, CDR2 FQNEAQ (reference sequence). The CDR3 consists of 13 residues. DNA of the CDR3: TGTTCCAGCAGCTTCGGTAGCAATCAGCCCCAGCATTTT. Translating gives CSSSFGSNQPQHF.

The gene calls are TRBV11-2 and TRBJ2-7; perhaps TRBD1 as D (6 bases). This CDR3 is built from 14 residues. V was trimmed by 3 bases and J by 7 bases, leaving 16 bases between them. The germline CDR1 and CDR2 sequences are SGHAT and FQNNGV. Here the CDR3 reads CASSLGQGSSEQYF. The DNA for the CDR3 is TGTGCCAGCAGCTTGGGCCAGGGGAGTAGTGAGCAGTACTTC.

The V call is TRBV9, the J call TRBJ2-3; 7 nucleotides agree with TRBD2. The V and J ends lost 3 bases and 2 bases, in that order; junction bases with no gene match: 6. The V gene's germline CDR1 is SGDLS and CDR2 YYNGEE. CDR3 length: 15 residues. CDR3 region: CASSDSSGTTDTQYF. The CDR3 DNA sequence: TGTGCCAGCAGCGATTCTAGCGGAACCACAGATACGCAGTATTTT. The variable domain in full, with the rest retrieved from reference TRBV9 and TRBJ2-3, is DSGVTQTPKHLITATGQRVTLRCSPRSGDLSVYWYQQSLDQGLQFLIQYYNGEERAKGNILERFSAQQFPDLHSELNLSSLELGDSALYFCASSDSSGTTDTQYFGPGTRLTVL.

The count of this clone is one. The V call is TRBV28, the J call TRBJ2-6; D may be TRBD1 (8 bases). Germline-derived CDR1 and CDR2 are MDHEN and SYDVKM. This CDR3 contains 16 residues. V lost 5 bases, J lost 4 bases, and 15 bases lay in between. DNA for the CDR3: TGTGCCAGCAGTAATGGACAGGGAGGGGGGGCCAACGTCCTGACTTTC. This encodes CASSNGQGGGANVLTF.

The V call is TRBV29-1, the J call TRBJ2-7, with 8 bases lining up with TRBD2. With V trimmed by 3 bases and J by 2 bases, 3 bases remained unmatched. The CDR3 contains 13 residues. Germline V gene sequence: CDR1 SQVTM, CDR2 ANQGSEA. The CDR3 bases are TGCAGCGTTGAGGGGCGGGAGGCCTACGAGCAGTACTTC. Protein product: CSVEGREAYEQYF.

V gene TRBV7-3 combines with J gene TRBJ2-3; TRBD2 agrees at 10 bases. CDR3 length equals 15 residues. Germline V gene lookup returns CDR1 SGHTA and CDR2 FQGTGA. V dropped 5 bases and J dropped 1; count of bases not matched to a gene: 3. The CDR3 DNA reads TGTGCCAGCAGCCCGAGCGGGGGGGGCACAGATACGCAGTATTTT. It codes for CASSPSGGGTDTQYF.

This clone was counted a single time. The CDR3 sequence is CASSWGTTDTQYF. The DNA for the CDR3 is TGCGCCAGCAGCTGGGGGACTACAGATACGCAGTATTTT. The chain employs TRBV5-1 and TRBJ2-3; a possible D gene is TRBD2 (6 bases). The CDR3 length is 13 residues. V was clipped by 3 bases and J by 3 bases, with 8 bases between them. From germline, CDR1 is SGHRS and CDR2 YFSETQ.

The genes are TRBV11-3 and TRBJ2-2; D might be TRBD2 (6 bases). The CDR3 runs to 14 residues. CDR1 is SGHNT, CDR2 YENEEA, per germline. Trimming left V 0 bases short and J 5 bases short, with 7 bases between. The CDR3 here is CASSLDRGTGELFF. For the CDR3, the DNA is TGTGCCAGCAGCTTAGATCGGGGGACCGGGGAGCTGTTTTTT.

The genes are TRBV4-2 and TRBJ2-1, with D perhaps TRBD2 (7 bases). Germline CDR1 is LGHNA and CDR2 is YNFKEQ. This CDR3 is built from 16 residues. The V end lost 1 base, the J end lost 3 bases, and 13 bases lay between the germline ends. In DNA form, the CDR3 reads TGTGCCAGCAGCCAAGTGGGGGGGGACAACTACAATGAGCAGTTCTTC. Its protein is CASSQVGGDNYNEQFF.